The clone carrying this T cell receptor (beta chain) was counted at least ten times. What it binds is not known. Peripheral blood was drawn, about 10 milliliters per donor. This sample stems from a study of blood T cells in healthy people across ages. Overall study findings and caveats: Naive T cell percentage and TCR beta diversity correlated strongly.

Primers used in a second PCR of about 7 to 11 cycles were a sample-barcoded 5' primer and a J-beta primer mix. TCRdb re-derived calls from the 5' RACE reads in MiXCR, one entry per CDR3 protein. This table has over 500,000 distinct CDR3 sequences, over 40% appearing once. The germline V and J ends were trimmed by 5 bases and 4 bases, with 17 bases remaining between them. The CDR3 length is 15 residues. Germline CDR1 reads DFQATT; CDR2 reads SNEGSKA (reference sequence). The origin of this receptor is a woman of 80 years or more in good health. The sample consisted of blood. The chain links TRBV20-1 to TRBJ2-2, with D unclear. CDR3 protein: CSARPALPSTGELFF. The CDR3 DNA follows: TGCAGTGCTCGCCCCGCCCTGCCGAGCACCGGGGAGCTGTTTTTT.